The rows below give T cell receptor beta chains drawn from one sample of a study of blood T cell repertoires in COVID-19. The data were produced by immunoSEQ multiplex PCR, yet TCRdb's version contains in-frame clones alone and is incomplete. Among about 200,000 clones listed, more than 65% were seen once. Sequenced material: peripheral blood. These receptors were obtained from a human donor in a cohort sampled during active COVID-19. Both conserved end residues are part of each CDR3. A D gene is named only where the DNA matches it firmly. Clone size is not always given. Where it is, it says once, few, many or a class for expanded clones.

TGTGCCAGCAAGGTGTTAGGCCCCGGGACTAGCATGGGAGAAGAGACCCAGTACTTC | CASKVLGPGTSMGEETQYF | TRBD2 | TRBJ2-5 | - | TRBV2
TGTGCCAGCAGCTCCCAGGGGTTACAAGAGACCCAGTACTTC | CASSSQGLQETQYF | - | TRBJ2-5 | - | TRBV7-2
TGTGCCAGCTCATCAACCCCAGGGGCTGGGGCCAACGTCCTGACTTTC | CASSSTPGAGANVLTF | - | TRBJ2-6 | once | TRBV18
TGTGCCTACCACCAGCGAACCCCCTCCTACAATGAGCAGTTCTTC | CAYHQRTPSYNEQFF | - | TRBJ2-1 | once | TRBV30
TGTGCCACCAGCCTGCAGTACGGGGGGGAGACCCAGTACTTC | CATSLQYGGETQYF | TRBD2 | TRBJ2-5 | once | TRBV15
TGCGCCAGCAGCGGCCGACCGGGACTGTTAACAGATACGCAGTATTTT | CASSGRPGLLTDTQYF | - | TRBJ2-3 | - | TRBV5-1
TGTGCCAGCAGTGTTAGGACAGGGATAGGGTACACTGAAGCTTTCTTT | CASSVRTGIGYTEAFF | TRBD1 | TRBJ1-1 | - | TRBV6-1
TGTGCCAGCAGCGCCCCGTCGGGACTAGCGGGAGTCGAGCAGTACTTC | CASSAPSGLAGVEQYF | TRBD2 | TRBJ2-7 | - | TRBV5-5
TGTGCCAGCCTCGAGGCCAGGGTAGATGAAAAACTGTTTTTT | CASLEARVDEKLFF | - | TRBJ1-4 | - | TRBV2
TGTGCCAGCAGGGTGGGGAGGGCCGCTTCCTACGAGCAGTACTTC | CASRVGRAASYEQYF | TRBD2 | TRBJ2-7 | many | TRBV6-5
TGCAGCGTTTCCGCGGCCTTCAACACGGATACGCAGTATTTT | CSVSAAFNTDTQYF | - | TRBJ2-3 | - | TRBV29-1
TGTGCCAGCAGTTTCGGATCTGCTCGGACTTTCGGAGAGACCCAGTACTTC | CASSFGSARTFGETQYF | - | TRBJ2-5 | few | TRBV28
TGTGCCAGCAGCTGGAACAGGGCCTCCTTGGGCGAGCAGTACTTC | CASSWNRASLGEQYF | - | TRBJ2-7 | once | TRBV13
TGTGCCAGCAGCTACAGGGGAGGTGGGGCCAACGTCCTGACTTTC | CASSYRGGGANVLTF | - | TRBJ2-6 | - | TRBV28
TGTGCCAGCAGTAGACACAGCCAAGAGACCCAGTACTTC | CASSRHSQETQYF | - | TRBJ2-5 | - | TRBV28
TGCAGCGCTGGACAGTTTCAAGAGACCCAGTACTTC | CSAGQFQETQYF | - | TRBJ2-5 | once | TRBV29-1
TGTGCCAGCAGAGACCACAGCTCCTACGAGCAGTACTTC | CASRDHSSYEQYF | - | TRBJ2-7 | - | TRBV27
TGTGCCAGCAGTAAGGGGACAGGAGAAGGCTGGGCCGGGGAGCTGTTTTTT | CASSKGTGEGWAGELFF | TRBD1 | TRBJ2-2 | - | TRBV5-4
TGTGCCAGTTCCAACAGACACACTGAAGCTTTCTTT | CASSNRHTEAFF | - | TRBJ1-1 | - | TRBV18
TGTGCCAGCAGCCCAGTATATAGCAATCAGCCCCAGCATTTT | CASSPVYSNQPQHF | - | TRBJ1-5 | - | TRBV7-9
TGTGCCAGCAGCCCTATCGACAGTTCGAGCTATGGCTACACCTTC | CASSPIDSSSYGYTF | - | TRBJ1-2 | - | TRBV28
TGTGCCAGCATGGGACCGGGACAGGGGGAGTACGAGCAGTACTTC | CASMGPGQGEYEQYF | TRBD1 | TRBJ2-7 | - | TRBV28
TGTGCCAGCTGGGTTTCGGGACAGGTGGGCTATGGCTACACCTTC | CASWVSGQVGYGYTF | - | TRBJ1-2 | - | TRBV21-1
TGTGCCAGCAGCTTCAAGACTAGCGACGAGCAGTTCTTC | CASSFKTSDEQFF | TRBD2 | TRBJ2-1 | - | TRBV11-2
TGTGCCAGCAGTTTAACACAGGGTGGTTACGAGCAGTACTTC | CASSLTQGGYEQYF | - | TRBJ2-7 | - | TRBV27
TGTGCCAGCAGTTGGGTGGAAACTACTGGTAATGAGCAGTTCTTC | CASSWVETTGNEQFF | - | TRBJ2-1 | once | TRBV28
TGTGCCAGTAGTATAGATGCACGAGGGGGTGAGACCCAGTACTTC | CASSIDARGGETQYF | - | TRBJ2-5 | - | TRBV19
TGTGCCAGTACCCTGGGTCAGGGGCTCGGTGGCTACACCTTC | CASTLGQGLGGYTF | - | TRBJ1-2 | - | TRBV19
TGTGCCAGCAGTCCCGGGTTTGCAACTAATGAAAAACTGTTTTTT | CASSPGFATNEKLFF | - | TRBJ1-4 | - | TRBV28
TGTGCCGGCTCGGGACAGGGGGGTATAGGGCAGCCCCAGCATTTT | CAGSGQGGIGQPQHF | TRBD1 | TRBJ1-5 | - | TRBV30
TGTGCCAGCAGCTCACCGGGACTAGGGTCGGGGGAGCTGTTTTTT | CASSSPGLGSGELFF | TRBD2 | TRBJ2-2 | - | TRBV5-4
TGCGCCAGCAGCCAAGTTCCGGGACAGGGGCGCGCAACTAATGAAAAACTGTTTTTT | CASSQVPGQGRATNEKLFF | TRBD1 | TRBJ1-4 | - | TRBV4-1
TGTGCCACTTGCGACAGAAGACATAGCAATCAGCCCCAGCATTTT | CATCDRRHSNQPQHF | - | TRBJ1-5 | - | TRBV19
TGTGCCTGGAGTGCCAAGGGGGGGCGCAGAACTGAAGCTTTCTTT | CAWSAKGGRRTEAFF | - | TRBJ1-1 | few | TRBV30
TGTGCCAGCTCACCTAACAATGAGCAGTTCTTC | CASSPNNEQFF | - | TRBJ2-1 | - | TRBV18
TGTGCCAGCAGCTCGCAGGGCCTGAGGACTGAAGCTTTCTTT | CASSSQGLRTEAFF | - | TRBJ1-1 | - | TRBV5-4
TGTGCCAGCAGTGAATCCCGCTTCAGGCCCTTTGAAAAACTGTTTTTT | CASSESRFRPFEKLFF | - | TRBJ1-4 | - | TRBV2
TGTGCCAGCAGCTTACGGCCAGGGGGGTTCGGCGGGAAGCAGTTCTTC | CASSLRPGGFGGKQFF | - | TRBJ2-1 | once | TRBV5-5
TGTGCCAGCAGCTCAGGAGGAGAGGTGGGCACAGATACGCAGTATTTT | CASSSGGEVGTDTQYF | - | TRBJ2-3 | - | TRBV5-5
TGCGCCAGCAGTGATGCTGGGGGCCCCAAAAACATTCAGTACTTC | CASSDAGGPKNIQYF | - | TRBJ2-4 | - | TRBV10-1
TGTGCCTGGAGTGTAGGACCGCCGGCCGGGACAGCTGGACTAGCGGGATACACAGATACGCAGTATTTT | CAWSVGPPAGTAGLAGYTDTQYF | TRBD2 | TRBJ2-3 | few | TRBV30
TGTGCCAGCAGCAAAATTTTGAACGGGAGGCCCACTGCGCACGCCACCTACGAGCAGTACTTC | CASSKILNGRPTAHATYEQYF | - | TRBJ2-7 | once | TRBV21-1
TGTGCCAGCTCCGCGGGGCAGAACACTGAAGCTTTCTTT | CASSAGQNTEAFF | - | TRBJ1-1 | - | TRBV18
TGTGCCAGTAGTATCATCGGGGGGAGGGCCTCTGGGGCCAACGTCCTGACTTTC | CASSIIGGRASGANVLTF | TRBD2 | TRBJ2-6 | - | TRBV19
TGCGCCAGCAGCTTTAAGCCAGGGGAGACCTTC | CASSFKPGETF | - | TRBJ1-2 | - | TRBV5-1
TGCGCCAGCAGCACCGGGAACAGGGTGGGAGAAAAACTGTTTTTT | CASSTGNRVGEKLFF | - | TRBJ1-4 | - | TRBV4-1
TGTGCCAGCTCCTTGACAGGGTGGATTCCAGAAGTCTCTGGAAACACCATATATTTT | CASSLTGWIPEVSGNTIYF | TRBD1 | TRBJ1-3 | - | TRBV18
TGTGCCAGCAGTGTTGGGGGCCCGGATTATAATGAAAAACTGTTTTTT | CASSVGGPDYNEKLFF | - | TRBJ1-4 | - | TRBV6-1
TGTGCCAGCAGCACCCTGGACAGGGGAAAAAGCGAGCAGTACTTC | CASSTLDRGKSEQYF | TRBD1 | TRBJ2-7 | - | TRBV5-5
TGTGCCAGCAGCGTCGGGACAGCGAATTACAATGAGCAGTTCTTC | CASSVGTANYNEQFF | TRBD1 | TRBJ2-1 | - | TRBV9
TGTGCCAGCAGCCCCCAACCGGGACAGGGATTCGCCACCGGGGAGCTGTTTTTT | CASSPQPGQGFATGELFF | TRBD1 | TRBJ2-2 | - | TRBV3-1/TRBV3-2
TGTGCCAGCAGCCAAGGAAAGGACAGGGGAGGCAATCAGCCCCAGCATTTT | CASSQGKDRGGNQPQHF | TRBD1 | TRBJ1-5 | - | TRBV14
TGTGCCAGCAGTTACGGCACAGGCACAGATACGCAGTATTTT | CASSYGTGTDTQYF | - | TRBJ2-3 | - | TRBV6-5